Below, one T cell receptor (beta chain) is given with its context. The source of the sample is a study of Tregs in tolerant kidney transplant recipients. Recipients received nonmyeloablative bone marrow transplants from related graft donors, with transient mixed chimerism. The CDR3 is made up of 14 amino acids. CDR1 is GTSNPN and CDR2 is SVGIG in the germline V gene (reference sequence). Trimming stripped 2 bases from V and 2 bases from J, with 12 bases between. Libraries were prepared by immunoSEQ multiplex PCR; TCRdb keeps only in-frame clonotypes and omits some of them. The profile covers 84,000 or so clones, with roughly 93% appearing a single time and roughly 1.5% taken by the ten largest.

The rearrangement joins TRBV30 to TRBJ2-5; no clear D gene. The starting material was CD4+ T cells from blood (PBMCs), obtained 12 months after the transplant. This TCR came from a human patient who received a combined kidney and bone marrow transplant. Some T cells may possibly be graft donor cells. The CDR3 DNA reads as TGTGCCTGGAGTCTTGTGGCGGTACAAGAGACCCAGTACTTC. It codes for CAWSLVAVQETQYF.